The entry below gives a single TCR beta chain sequence along with its context. The data derive from a study of cytomegalovirus exposure and HLA in healthy donors. The CDR3 spans 15 residues. CDR1 is SGHTA and CDR2 is FQGNSA in the germline V gene. The PCR made use of 60 Vbeta and 13 Jbeta primers. Assay used: immunoSEQ multiplex PCR; TCRdb lists only in-frame clones, some missing. This table holds about 200,000 clones, approximately 79% found once. The chain employs TRBV7-2 and TRBJ2-5; the match to TRBD1 covers 12 bases. The DNA end lines up better with TRBJ2-7; the J call may be wrong. The receptor's source is a girl aged 10 to 17 in good health and CMV-seropositive. The sample taken for sequencing was PBMCs. The DNA of the CDR3 is TGTGCCAGCAGCCACCGGGACAGGGGGCGAGGCGAGCAGTACTTC. The encoded protein is CASSHRDRGRGEQYF.